This T cell receptor (beta chain) was recovered during a study of T cell responses to AZD1222 COVID-19 vaccine. Sequencing used immunoSEQ multiplex PCR; TCRdb keeps in-frame clones, though not all of them. This sample has under 200,000 clones, with around nine tenths found just once. Trimming cost V 3 bases and J 5 bases, with 7 bases left between them. Germline CDR1 reads SNHLY; CDR2 reads FYNNEI. This CDR3 region has 12 residues. The material was peripheral blood, obtained 28 days after the second AZD1222 dose. This TCR derives from an adult who received the AZD1222 COVID-19 vaccine. V and J are TRBV2 and TRBJ1-2, with D possibly matching TRBD1 (6 bases). DNA for the CDR3: TGTGCCAGCAGTGACACAGGGTATGGCTACACCTTC. Residues: CASSDTGYGYTF.